This is a list of T cell receptor beta chains from one sample in a study of OX40 agonist ivuxolimab in advanced cancers. Method: immunoSEQ multiplex PCR; TCRdb's copy keeps in-frame clones and lacks some. The sample has around 59,000 clones, 80% to 90% seen once. The sample here was CD4+ or CD8+ T cells sorted from blood, taken in a trial of the OX40 agonist ivuxolimab. These receptor sequences come from an adult with an advanced solid tumor such as melanoma, head and neck, liver or kidney cancer. Each CDR3 is given with its conserved first and last residue. Fields, in order: V gene, clone size, J gene, D gene, CDR3 protein, CDR3 DNA. A D gene is named only where the DNA matches it firmly. Clone size is shown for a subset of rows, as once, few, many or a class of expanded clone.

TRBV10-3,-,TRBJ2-7,TRBD2,CAISESTSGMVWSYEQYF,TGTGCCATCAGTGAGTCGACTAGCGGGATGGTGTGGTCCTACGAGCAGTACTTC
TRBV9,-,TRBJ2-7,-,CASSVAGSGEQYF,TGTGCCAGCAGCGTAGCTGGGAGTGGGGAGCAGTACTTC
TRBV6-6,-,TRBJ2-1,TRBD2,CASRPLAGVSEQFF,TGTGCCAGCAGACCTCTAGCGGGAGTTAGTGAGCAGTTCTTC
TRBV7-8,-,TRBJ1-5,-,CASSLGAENQPQHF,TGTGCCAGCAGCCTGGGGGCGGAGAATCAGCCCCAGCATTTT
TRBV27,-,TRBJ1-2,-,CASSSRDTYGYTF,TGTGCCAGCAGTTCCCGGGACACCTATGGCTACACCTTC
TRBV4-1,-,TRBJ2-3,-,CASSQTSDTQYF,TGCGCCAGCAGCCAAACATCAGATACGCAGTATTTT
TRBV19,-,TRBJ1-3,-,CASTLWDVANSGNTIYF,TGTGCCAGCACCCTGTGGGACGTCGCAAACTCTGGAAACACCATATATTTT
TRBV19,few,TRBJ2-3,-,CASAQGKGGGGGTDTQYF,TGTGCCAGTGCCCAGGGGAAGGGAGGAGGAGGGGGCACAGATACGCAGTATTTT
TRBV9,-,TRBJ1-4,TRBD1,CASSADRGWGKLFF,TGTGCCAGCAGCGCGGACAGGGGATGGGGAAAACTGTTTTTT
TRBV7-9,-,TRBJ2-1,-,CASSLELFGEQFF,TGTGCCAGCAGCTTAGAACTATTTGGTGAGCAGTTCTTC
TRBV28,-,TRBJ2-1,TRBD2,CASSGVLAGNYNEQFF,TGTGCCAGCAGTGGGGTTCTAGCGGGGAACTACAATGAGCAGTTCTTC
TRBV29-1,-,TRBJ1-2,-,CSVDMGAGYGYTF,TGCAGCGTTGATATGGGAGCTGGGTATGGCTACACCTTC
TRBV5-1,-,TRBJ2-1,-,CASSYGVGAQRNEQFF,TGCGCCAGCAGCTATGGGGTCGGGGCCCAACGCAATGAGCAGTTCTTC
TRBV4-3,-,TRBJ1-1,-,CASSQVIPTGTEEAFF,TGCGCCAGCAGCCAAGTAATTCCGACGGGAACAGAAGAAGCTTTCTTT
TRBV5-1,-,TRBJ2-2,TRBD2,CASSLELAGRGTGELFF,TGCGCCAGCAGCTTGGAACTAGCGGGACGTGGCACCGGGGAGCTGTTTTTT
TRBV18,-,TRBJ2-7,TRBD1,CASSPQDRPYEQYF,TGTGCCAGCTCACCACAGGACAGGCCCTACGAGCAGTACTTC
TRBV5-6,-,TRBJ1-2,-,CASSLEGGNYGYTF,TGTGCCAGCAGCTTGGAGGGGGGGAACTATGGCTACACCTTC
TRBV5-1,few,TRBJ1-1,-,CASSLGLGNTEAFF,TGCGCCAGCAGCCTGGGCCTTGGGAACACTGAAGCTTTCTTT
TRBV6-6,-,TRBJ2-1,-,CASASLRRNEQFF,TGTGCCAGTGCATCTTTACGGAGAAATGAGCAGTTCTTC
TRBV11-1,-,TRBJ2-3,-,CASSLDAEVPTDTQYF,TGTGCCAGCAGCTTAGACGCAGAGGTCCCCACAGATACGCAGTATTTT
TRBV5-1,-,TRBJ1-2,-,CASSPGLPAYGYTF,TGCGCCAGCAGCCCGGGACTGCCCGCCTATGGCTACACCTTC
TRBV27,-,TRBJ2-1,TRBD2,CASSILAGGYNEQFF,TGTGCCAGCAGCATACTAGCGGGGGGATACAATGAGCAGTTCTTC
TRBV6-6,-,TRBJ2-2,-,CASSRVTGELFF,TGTGCCAGCAGTCGAGTCACCGGGGAGCTGTTTTTT
TRBV7-9,-,TRBJ1-1,-,CASSLALAGAEAFF,TGTGCCAGCAGCTTAGCCCTGGCCGGAGCTGAAGCTTTCTTT
TRBV4-2,-,TRBJ2-2,TRBD1,CASSFTGTGEAGELFF,TGTGCCAGCAGTTTTACCGGGACAGGGGAAGCCGGGGAGCTGTTTTTT
TRBV7-2,once,TRBJ2-5,-,CASSPDYEETQYF,TGTGCCAGCAGCCCGGACTACGAAGAGACCCAGTACTTC
TRBV4-2,-,TRBJ2-7,TRBD2,CASSQDPRTSGYEQYF,TGTGCCAGCAGCCAAGATCCTAGGACTAGCGGATACGAGCAGTACTTC
TRBV2,few,TRBJ1-2,-,CASSEGANYGYTF,TGTGCCAGCAGTGAAGGGGCTAACTATGGCTACACCTTC
TRBV7-9,few,TRBJ2-7,-,CAIVRGPYEQYF,TGTGCCATCGTCCGAGGTCCCTACGAGCAGTACTTC
TRBV19,-,TRBJ1-4,-,CASSSLLPEGRNEKLFF,TGTGCCAGTAGTTCATTACTCCCGGAGGGTCGGAATGAAAAACTGTTTTTT
TRBV10-2,-,TRBJ2-1,TRBD2,CASSGGGPPQFF,TGCGCCAGCAGTGGGGGGGGTCCCCCTCAGTTCTTC
TRBV25-1,-,TRBJ1-1,-,CASSEQRRGGTEAFF,TGTGCCAGCAGTGAACAAAGACGAGGGGGCACTGAAGCTTTCTTT
TRBV6-6,once,TRBJ2-2,-,CASSLNTGELFF,TGTGCCAGCAGCCTTAACACCGGGGAGCTGTTTTTT
TRBV6-4,-,TRBJ2-7,-,CASTLHRGASSYEQYF,TGTGCCAGCACTCTCCACCGGGGAGCTAGCTCCTACGAGCAGTACTTC
TRBV19,-,TRBJ1-2,-,CASSGGSLNYGYTF,TGTGCCAGTAGCGGGGGTTCTCTTAACTATGGCTACACCTTC
TRBV20-1,once,TRBJ2-2,-,CSAGNTGELFF,TGCAGCGCGGGTAACACCGGGGAGCTGTTTTTT